Described below is a single T cell receptor beta chain sequence and its context. This sample was included in a study of blood T cell repertoires in COVID-19. Clones were read by immunoSEQ multiplex PCR, and TCRdb kept only the in-frame ones, dropping some. The sample lists 200,000 to 300,000 clones, just under 85% seen once, with approximately 9.4% in the top ten. V was pared by 6 bases and J by 1 base, with 9 bases between. This CDR3 contains 13 residues. This chain joins TRBV12-3 or TRBV12-4 and TRBJ1-1; D is unresolved. The sample consisted of peripheral blood. This receptor was taken from a woman of 80 years or more with acute or convalescent COVID-19. CDR3 coding DNA: TGTGCCAGCAGCCAACAGAAGAACACTGAAGCTTTCTTT. Amino acid sequence: CASSQQKNTEAFF.